Detailed here is one T cell receptor beta chain. Here immunoSEQ multiplex PCR was the method, and the copy in TCRdb shows in-frame clones only, minus some. This table holds about 110,000 clones, 85% found once. This specimen belongs to a study of blood T cell repertoires in COVID-19. On the study more broadly: PBMCs, B-cell-depleted T cells, or T cells were the source of the cDNA or gDNA that made up the material.

The V and J ends lost 1 base and 3 bases respectively, with 15 bases between them. The CDR3 runs to 16 residues. Per the germline V gene, CDR1 is MDHEN and CDR2 is SYDVKM. Sequencing used peripheral blood. The sequence came from a human donor in a cohort sampled during active COVID-19. V usage is TRBV28 and J usage is TRBJ1-1; weak D call: TRBD1 (6 bases). The CDR3 reads CASSLLGGAGDTEAFF. The CDR3 DNA sequence: TGTGCCAGCAGTTTATTAGGGGGGGCAGGGGACACTGAAGCTTTCTTT.